The 32 T cell receptor beta chains listed next were all sequenced from one sample in a study of shared clonotypes between healthy human individuals. CD45RO-negative cells were positively selected for CCR7, leaving out terminally differentiated effector memory CD45RA+ cells. Method: immunoSEQ multiplex PCR; TCRdb's copy keeps in-frame clones and lacks some. Of approximately 840,000 clones in the sample, about 96% are singletons; the top ten hold less than 0.25%. The sample comprised naive CD8+ T cells sorted from blood. These receptor sequences come from a man aged 25 to 40 in good health.

A word on this clone: One end of the junction fails to match germline, which may point to a read error. Other DNA sequences in the same sample also yield this CDR3. This chain joins TRBV5-1 and TRBJ2-5; 8 bases map to TRBD1. The CDR3 length is 14 residues. Germline V lookup: CDR1 SGHRS, CDR2 YFSETQ. In DNA, the CDR3 is TGCGCTAGCAGCTTCCCGGACAGGGAAGAGACCCAGTACTTC. Protein sequence: CASSFPDREETQYF.

This rearrangement joins TRBV11-2 to TRBJ2-2; 11 bases agree with TRBD2. V was clipped by 5 bases and J by 0 bases; unmatched bases: 2. The CDR3 has 16 residues. CDR1 SGHAT and CDR2 FQNNGV come from the germline V gene. The DNA for the CDR3 is TGTGCCAGCAGCCCACTAGCGGGGGCGAACACCGGGGAGCTGTTTTTT. This gives the protein CASSPLAGANTGELFF. The full variable domain, with the rest looked up from reference TRBV11-2 and TRBJ2-2, is EAGVAQSPRYKIIEKRQSVAFWCNPISGHATLYWYQQILGQGPKLLIQFQNNGVVDDSQLPKDRFSAERLKGVDSTLKIQPAKLEDSAVYLCASSPLAGANTGELFFGEGSRLTVL.

This chain connects TRBV9 to TRBJ1-3; D not resolved. V was trimmed by 4 bases and J by 8 bases, leaving 10 bases between them. Germline assignment: CDR1 SGDLS and CDR2 YYNGEE. The CDR3 has 12 amino acids. The CDR3 reads CASSPGWDTIYF. In nucleotides, the CDR3 is TGTGCCAGCAGCCCAGGATGGGACACCATATATTTT.

This rearrangement joins TRBV11-3 to TRBJ1-1; D is unresolved. V lost 6 bases to trimming and J lost 5 bases, with 16 bases between them. Germline CDR1 is SGHNT and CDR2 is YENEEA. The CDR3 runs 14 residues. CDR3 loop: CASSKRGPGTEAFF. CDR3 sequence (DNA): TGTGCCAGCAGTAAACGAGGCCCCGGGACTGAAGCTTTCTTT.

This clone was detected once. The chain uses TRBV15 and TRBJ2-7; D gene ambiguous. V was clipped by 0 bases and J by 0 bases, with 18 bases between them. Germline V lookup: CDR1 LNHNV, CDR2 YYDKDF (reference sequence). The CDR3 sequence is 18 residues long. This CDR3 is CATSRDYQTGSSSYEQYF. The CDR3 DNA is TGTGCCACCAGCAGAGATTATCAGACTGGCAGTTCCTCCTACGAGCAGTACTTC.

The V gene is TRBV4-3, the J gene TRBJ2-2; 8 nucleotides match TRBD1. V gave up 0 bases and J gave up 1 base; unmatched junction bases: 7. CDR1 LGHNA and CDR2 YSLEER come from the germline V gene. The CDR3 has 18 residues. The CDR3 here is CASSQEAFGTGNTGELFF. As DNA, the CDR3 is TGCGCCAGCAGCCAAGAGGCGTTCGGGACAGGGAACACCGGGGAGCTGTTTTTT.

The gene calls are TRBV7-2 and TRBJ2-1; TRBD2 is a possible D gene (6 bases). The CDR3 spans 15 residues. Trimming took off 6 bases at V and 4 bases at J, with 16 bases between the two ends. CDR1 SGHTA and CDR2 FQGNSA come from the germline V gene. CDR3 sequence reads: CASSNRAEGYNEQFF. The CDR3 DNA sequence: TGTGCCAGCAGTAACCGGGCGGAGGGTTACAATGAGCAGTTCTTC.

The CDR3 reads CASRGLGNEQFF. The CDR3 region has the DNA TGTGCCAGCAGGGGACTAGGCAATGAGCAGTTCTTC. This chain links TRBV9 with TRBJ2-1, with 8 bases identical to TRBD2. V lost 5 bases to trimming and J lost 6 bases; unmatched junction nucleotides: 1. The CDR3 contains 12 residues. CDR1 is SGDLS and CDR2 is YYNGEE in the germline V gene.

This clone has just one count. The gene calls are TRBV27 and TRBJ2-1; D is unresolved. V was pared by 6 bases and J by 10 bases, with 13 bases between. The CDR3 has 12 amino acids. Germline CDR1 is MNHEY and CDR2 is SMNVEV (reference sequence). CDR3 amino acids: CASSLFHGEQFF. CDR3 nucleotide sequence: TGTGCCAGCAGCCTATTCCACGGAGAGCAGTTCTTC.

V is TRBV7-9 and J is TRBJ2-7; TRBD1 is a possible D gene (6 bases). V lost 1 base and J 0 bases, leaving 19 bases between the germline ends. Germline lookup yields CDR1 SEHNR and CDR2 FQNEAQ (reference sequence). This CDR3 has 18 amino acids. This CDR3 reads CASSLVVDSWEPSYEQYF. In DNA, the CDR3 is TGTGCCAGCAGCTTAGTAGTGGACAGTTGGGAACCCTCCTACGAGCAGTACTTC.

The genes are TRBV6-1 and TRBJ2-6, with 9 bases identical to TRBD2. CDR1 and CDR2 (germline): MNHNS, SASEGT. This CDR3 comprises 16 residues. V trimming: 1 base; J trimming: 5 bases; junction bases outside the gene matches: 3. CDR3 DNA sequence: TGTGCCAGCAGTGAAGTAGCGGGAGACCGGGCCAACGTCCTGACTTTC. Translation gives CASSEVAGDRANVLTF.

The chain combines TRBV10-2 with TRBJ2-2; D is unresolved. Trimming removed 4 bases from V and 0 bases from J, with 15 bases in between. Germline values: CDR1 WSHSY, CDR2 SAAADI. The CDR3 loop spans 17 amino acids. The CDR3 region has the DNA TGCGCCAGCAGTGTCTCTAGGTTAGGGTCGAACACCGGGGAGCTGTTTTTT. It translates to CASSVSRLGSNTGELFF.

J is TRBJ2-2 and V is TRBV5-6; D is uncertain. This CDR3 is 14 amino acids long. Germline CDR1 SGHDT, CDR2 YYEEEE. V shed 4 bases and J shed 3 bases, with 10 bases lying between them. The CDR3: CASSPVGHTGELFF. CDR3 in DNA: TGTGCCAGCAGCCCAGTCGGGCACACCGGGGAGCTGTTTTTT.

This chain joins TRBV9 and TRBJ2-3, with a tentative D call TRBD2 (5 bases). Germline V gene sequence: CDR1 SGDLS, CDR2 YYNGEE. The CDR3 runs 15 residues. The V gene lost 3 bases and the J gene lost 3 bases, with 14 bases spanning the gap. The CDR3 spells CASSAPGGWTDTQYF. In DNA, the CDR3 is TGTGCCAGCAGCGCCCCCGGAGGATGGACAGATACGCAGTATTTT.

This clone was counted once. The chain recombines TRBV7-8 with TRBJ2-1, with 8 bases matching TRBD1. V lost 3 bases, J lost 9 bases, and 7 bases stayed unmatched. The germline CDR1 and CDR2 sequences are SGHVS and FQNEAQ. This CDR3 is 14 amino acids long. The CDR3 reads CASSFQDRAVEQFF. The CDR3 coding sequence is TGTGCCAGCAGCTTTCAGGACAGGGCCGTTGAGCAGTTCTTC.

There are a few counts of this clone. V gene TRBV5-1 combines with J gene TRBJ2-7, with a possible D match to TRBD1 (6 bases). The V gene's germline CDR1 is SGHRS and CDR2 YFSETQ. This CDR3 is built from 16 residues. Deletions cut 2 bases from V and 3 bases from J, with 18 bases between. The CDR3 sequence is CASSFGVGQSIYEQYF. CDR3 nucleotides: TGCGCCAGCAGCTTCGGAGTAGGACAGTCCATCTACGAGCAGTACTTC. Together with reference TRBV5-1 and TRBJ2-7, the CDR3 gives the full variable domain: KAGVTQTPRYLIKTRGQQVTLSCSPISGHRSVSWYQQTPGQGLQFLFEYFSETQRNKGNFPGRFSGRQFSNSRSEMNVSTLELGDSALYLCASSFGVGQSIYEQYFGPGTRLTVT.

This clone has a single count. V usage is TRBV29-1 and J usage is TRBJ2-1; 10 positions match TRBD1. The CDR3 totals 14 residues. Trimming cost V 5 bases and J 10 bases; bases outside gene matches: 11. CDR1 SQVTM and CDR2 ANQGSEA come from the germline V gene. The CDR3 bases are TGCAGCGTTTCCGGGACAGGGGTGGGAATCGAGCAGTTCTTC. Protein: CSVSGTGVGIEQFF.

V gene TRBV28 combines with J gene TRBJ2-3, with D uncertain. Germline V lookup: CDR1 MDHEN, CDR2 SYDVKM. The ends were cut back, 11 bases at V and 5 bases at J, with 14 bases in the middle. The CDR3 is made up of 12 amino acids. CDR3 in amino acids: CAVLRVGDTQYF. The CDR3 nucleotides read TGTGCCGTCCTCCGTGTTGGAGATACGCAGTATTTT.

The chain couples TRBV7-9 to TRBJ2-7, with D perhaps assigned TRBD1 or TRBD2 (5 bases each). CDR3 length equals 15 residues. V was shortened by 3 bases and J by 0 bases, with 12 bases between the two germline ends. Germline loops: CDR1 SEHNR, CDR2 FQNEAQ (reference sequence). For the CDR3, the DNA is TGTGCCAGCAGCTTTCCGGGACGGATCTCCTACGAGCAGTACTTC. It codes for CASSFPGRISYEQYF.

The rearrangement joins TRBV27 to TRBJ2-2; D remains unclear. V lost 3 bases and J lost 2, with 7 bases in between. The CDR3 covers 14 residues. Germline V CDR1 and CDR2: MNHEY, SMNVEV (reference sequence). The DNA for the CDR3 is TGTGCCAGCAGTTTTCTGGGAAACACCGGGGAGCTGTTTTTT. It specifies CASSFLGNTGELFF.

The chain joins TRBV9 to TRBJ2-2; no clear D. V lost 3 bases to trimming and J lost 6 bases, with 6 bases between them. Germline V lookup: CDR1 SGDLS, CDR2 YYNGEE. This CDR3 spans 12 amino acids. CDR3 protein: CASSGLPGELFF. CDR3 bases: TGTGCCAGCAGCGGTCTCCCCGGGGAGCTGTTTTTT.

The count of this clone is one. The CDR3 reads CASSQDGTGWSTEAFF. CDR3 coding DNA: TGTGCCAGCAGCCAAGATGGGACAGGTTGGAGCACTGAAGCTTTCTTT. The chain links TRBV14 to TRBJ1-1; TRBD1 aligns across 8 bases. The CDR3 length is 16 residues. In germline, CDR1 is SGHDN, CDR2 FVKESK. The V segment lost 0 bases and the J segment 4 bases; nucleotides outside the gene matches: 7.

The chain has TRBV28 and TRBJ2-7; weak D call: TRBD1 (5 bases). Germline assignment: CDR1 MDHEN and CDR2 SYDVKM. The CDR3 length is 14 residues. V was clipped by 0 bases and J by 4 bases, with 10 bases between them. The CDR3 DNA follows: TGTGCCAGCAGTTTATGGGACACCACTTACGAGCAGTACTTC. Translating gives CASSLWDTTYEQYF.

This clone was seen a handful of times. The J gene is TRBJ1-2, the V gene TRBV27; D possibly corresponds to TRBD1 (5 bases). CDR3 length: 15 amino acids. The germline CDR1 and CDR2 sequences are MNHEY and SMNVEV (reference sequence). Trimming shortened V by 1 base and J by 4 bases, and 13 bases separated the two germline ends. The CDR3 region has the DNA TGTGCCAGCAGTTTATTGGGGAAGGGACTCTATGGCTACACCTTC. Protein: CASSLLGKGLYGYTF.

V gene TRBV10-3 combines with J gene TRBJ2-7; possible D gene TRBD2, 6 bases. Germline CDR1 ENHRY, CDR2 SYGVKD. Trimming took 0 bases from V and 12 from J, leaving 15 bases between them. This CDR3 has 13 amino acids. CDR3 nucleotides: TGTGCCATCAGTGAGTCGCTAGCGAGCCCTGGGTACTTC. Residues: CAISESLASPGYF.

About this clone itself: This sample includes further DNA sequences coding for the same CDR3. This chain uses TRBV15 with TRBJ1-3; D remains ambiguous. The CDR3 length is 14 residues. Trimming stripped 4 bases from V and 1 base from J, with 8 bases between. The germline V gene has CDR1 LNHNV and CDR2 YYDKDF (reference sequence). The CDR3 bases are TGTGCCACCAGCACAAGGGTTTCTGGAAACACCATATATTTT. Translation: CATSTRVSGNTIYF.

V is TRBV7-2 and J is TRBJ2-6; D gene unclear. Trimming stripped 1 base from V and 2 bases from J, with 15 bases between. The CDR3 is 18 amino acids. Germline loops: CDR1 SGHTA, CDR2 FQGNSA. CDR3 protein: CASSLVGPSWTGANVLTF. The CDR3 DNA is TGTGCCAGCAGCTTAGTGGGTCCTAGTTGGACTGGGGCCAACGTCCTGACTTTC.

J is TRBJ2-7 and V is TRBV27, with 8 bases identical to TRBD2. Germline V CDR1 and CDR2: MNHEY, SMNVEV (reference sequence). The J segment lost 7 bases and the V segment lost 6 bases, leaving 17 bases of the junction unmatched. The CDR3 runs to 16 residues. CDR3 bases: TGTGCCAGCAGCCACCTCACGACAGCGGGAGTAGGGGAGCAGTACTTC. Residues: CASSHLTTAGVGEQYF.

The genes are TRBV5-4 and TRBJ1-2; 10 positions agree with TRBD1. The CDR3 extends over 15 amino acids. Trimming took 2 bases from V and 12 from J; bases not matched to a gene: 13. CDR1 and CDR2 from the germline V gene are SGHNT and YYREEE (reference sequence). CDR3 sequence (DNA): TGTGCCAGCAGCTTACTGGGACAGGGGATCCCAGGGGACACCTTC. The encoded protein is CASSLLGQGIPGDTF.

The V call is TRBV6-5, the J call TRBJ1-1, with 7 bases aligning to TRBD1. This CDR3 has 14 residues. With 6 bases clipped from V and 5 bases from J, the junction kept 9 bases outside the gene matches. CDR1 is MNHEY and CDR2 is SVGAGI in the germline V gene. CDR3 protein: CASRNKNRGTEAFF. The DNA of the CDR3 is TGTGCCAGCAGAAATAAGAACAGGGGTACTGAAGCTTTCTTT.

J is TRBJ2-1 and V is TRBV9, with D perhaps being TRBD1 or TRBD2 (5 bases each). This CDR3 is built from 15 residues. V shed 0 bases and J shed 9 bases, with 16 bases lying between them. Germline V CDR1 and CDR2: SGDLS, YYNGEE. CDR3 loop: CASSVAGTASAEQFF. The CDR3 DNA reads as TGTGCCAGCAGCGTAGCTGGGACGGCGTCGGCTGAGCAGTTCTTC.

The chain joins TRBV5-4 to TRBJ1-2; D gene unclear. There are 13 residues in the CDR3. Trimming removed 5 bases from V and 2 bases from J, with 10 bases in between. The germline gives CDR1 SGHNT, CDR2 YYREEE (reference sequence). As DNA, the CDR3 is TGTGCCAGCAGTGAGGACGGGAACTATGGCTACACCTTC. Amino acid sequence: CASSEDGNYGYTF.